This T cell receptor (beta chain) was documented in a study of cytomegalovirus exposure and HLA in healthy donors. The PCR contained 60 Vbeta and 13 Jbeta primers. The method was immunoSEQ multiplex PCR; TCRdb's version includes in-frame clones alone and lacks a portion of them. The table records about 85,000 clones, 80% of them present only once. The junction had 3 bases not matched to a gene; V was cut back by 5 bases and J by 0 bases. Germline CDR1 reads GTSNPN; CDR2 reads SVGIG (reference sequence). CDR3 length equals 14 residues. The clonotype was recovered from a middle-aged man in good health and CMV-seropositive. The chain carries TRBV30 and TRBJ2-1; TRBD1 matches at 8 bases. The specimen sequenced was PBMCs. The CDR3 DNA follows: TGTGCCTGGGGGGACAGGAGCTCCTACAATGAGCAGTTCTTC. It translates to CAWGDRSSYNEQFF.